This TCR beta chain appears in the sequencing data of a study of blood T cell repertoires in COVID-19 (dated by TCRdb to about 2020). The study in broad terms: Samples covering the acute and convalescent phases of COVID-19 were provided by collaborators in the United States, Italy and Spain. The dataset comprised deeply sampled blood TCRbeta repertoires from subjects exposed to, actively infected with, or recovered from COVID-19. A freely available public database, intended as a resource for researchers studying the immune response to SARS-CoV-2, is where the repertoires were released. The samples were drawn from the first 160 participants of the ongoing ImmuneRACE study and from 1,200 or so subjects provided by 6 global collaborators. Where available, HLA class I and class II types were obtained from metadata supplied by the sample provider rather than from assay-based typing. A de-identified subject ID, COVID-19 status, age in years and sex were almost always included in the sample metadata. The material from the prospective study consisted of cDNA or gDNA derived from T cells, B-cell-depleted T cells, or PBMCs.

For this clone: Its antigen is currently not known. No base quality information exists; no much larger clone differs at one position.

Trimming costs V 2 bases and J 11 bases, and their ends lie 15 bases apart. From the germline V gene, CDR1 is ENHRY and CDR2 is SYGVKD. The CDR3 measures 13 amino acids from cysteine to phenylalanine. Kept here is only the CDR3 DNA, which spans 39 bases and is read in frame from base 1. General study outcomes and caveats: The amount of clinical and demographic metadata varied by source and participant and was provided uncurated.

TCRbeta CDR3 regions were amplified from genomic DNA by means of the immunoSEQ Assay, a bias-controlled multiplex PCR. Per the original workflow: Nucleated cell counts per sample were estimated from amplification of reference gene primers within the assay. To quantify the absolute abundance of each unique TCRbeta CDR3 rearrangement, sequence reads were collapsed and filtered. For each sample, productive Simpson clonality was calculated by taking the square root of Simpson's diversity index across productive rearrangements. TCRdb holds this immuneACCESS table with in-frame rearrangements only. Some clones are missing; in checked studies, unresolved V genes explain under half, and the rest has no known cause. That table supplies the V and J calls and clone size; D and trimming were determined from the DNA. The sample includes approximately 62,000 clones, with about four fifths observed a single time. The ten biggest clones cover 6.4% of the sample.

Each collaborating institution followed its own protocols to collect whole blood in K2EDTA tubes. Collaborator samples were shipped for TCRbeta analysis as frozen whole blood, isolated PBMCs, or DNA extracted from either sample type. The chain is encoded by TRBV10-3 joined to TRBJ1-1; a confident D gene designation cannot be given. Sequencing was performed on peripheral blood. This clonotype originated in a woman between 45 and 60 years old with active or convalescent COVID-19. The DNA is as follows: TGTGCCATCAGTGAGGGGCAGGCAGACCCTGCTTTCTTT. Translated, it gives CAISEGQADPAFF.